A selection of T cell receptor beta chains follows, all from one sample in a study of shared clonotypes between healthy human individuals. The table came from immunoSEQ multiplex PCR; TCRdb's copy has only in-frame clones and leaves some out. The sample shows millions of clones, roughly 95% of them seen only once. Source material: naive CD8+ T cells sorted from blood. These receptor sequences come from a man in his late teens or twenties in good health. CDR3s include the opening cysteine and the closing phenylalanine or tryptophan. D genes are given only for firm matches. The size field is filled for only some rows; it gives once, few, many or a size class.

>TRBJ2-7|TRBV30|TRBD1|NA
TGTGCCTGGAACTCTGGGACAGGGGACGAGCAGTACTTC
CAWNSGTGDEQYF
>TRBJ2-7|TRBV28|TRBD1|NA
TGTGCCAGCACCTTCGGGACAGACTCCTACGAGCAGTACTTC
CASTFGTDSYEQYF
>TRBJ2-1|TRBV7-9|TRBD2|NA
TGTGCCAGCAGCTCCACTAGCGATGAGCAGTTCTTC
CASSSTSDEQFF
>TRBJ1-6|TRBV19|NA|NA
TGTGCCAGTAGTCAGGGGCAGGCACCCCTCCACTTT
CASSQGQAPLHF
>TRBJ2-4|TRBV4-3|NA|NA
TGCGCCAGCAGCCAAGGGGCAGGTGTAGCCAAAAACATTCAGTACTTC
CASSQGAGVAKNIQYF
>TRBJ2-7|TRBV10-3|NA|many
TGTGCCATACGGACAGCTTCCTACGAGCAGTACTTC
CAIRTASYEQYF
>TRBJ2-2|TRBV9|NA|NA
TGTGCCAGCAGCGTGAACCCCAAGAACACCGGGGAGCTGTTTTTT
CASSVNPKNTGELFF
>TRBJ2-3|TRBV19|TRBD1|NA
TGTGCCAGTAGCCGGGACAGGGAGATGATGGATACGCAGTATTTT
CASSRDREMMDTQYF
>TRBJ2-1|TRBV5-6|NA|NA
TGTGCCAGCAGCTCCGGTTGGGCCCAGGAAACGATGAATGAGCAGTTCTTC
CASSSGWAQETMNEQFF
>TRBJ2-7|TRBV7-9|NA|NA
TGTGCCAGCAGCTTGGTACCTAGCCCCTCCTACGAGCAGTACTTC
CASSLVPSPSYEQYF
>TRBJ1-5|TRBV28|TRBD1|NA
TGTGCCAGCAGTTTAGTGGACAGGGGGCGAATTAACGTCCATCAGCCCCAGCATTTT
CASSLVDRGRINVHQPQHF
>TRBJ1-6|TRBV5-1|NA|NA
TGCGCCAGCAGCGGCTTGGGACGGGGATGGGATTCACCCCTCCACTTT
CASSGLGRGWDSPLHF
>TRBJ2-7|TRBV27|TRBD2|NA
TGTGCCAGCTCCCTCAGTCGACTAGCGGGGGGGCCAGGCGAGCAGTACTTC
CASSLSRLAGGPGEQYF
>TRBJ2-3|TRBV7-9|NA|few
TGTGCCAGCAGCTTCGACAACACAGATACGCAGTATTTT
CASSFDNTDTQYF
>TRBJ1-1|TRBV19|NA|NA
TGTGCCAGTAGTATAAGGCCAGGAGATAATGCTTTCTTT
CASSIRPGDNAFF
>TRBJ2-7|TRBV27|NA|NA
TGTGCCAGCAGCCCCGGGAGCTACGAGCAGTACTTC
CASSPGSYEQYF
>TRBJ2-1|TRBV7-9|NA|NA
TGTGCCAGCAGCTACGGTGGAGGCGAGCAGTTCTTC
CASSYGGGEQFF
>TRBJ1-5|TRBV15|NA|NA
TGTGCCACCAGCAAACAGGCGAGCAATCAGCCCCAGCATTTT
CATSKQASNQPQHF
>TRBJ1-2|TRBV30|TRBD1|NA
TGTGCCTGGAGTGTACAGGGCAGGGGGCGAGTGTTTGGCTACACCTTC
CAWSVQGRGRVFGYTF
>TRBJ2-2|TRBV4-3|NA|once
TGCGCCAGCAGGGGAGGAGTTGTGGGCGGGGAGCTGTTTTTT
CASRGGVVGGELFF
>TRBJ1-5|TRBV28|NA|NA
TGTGCCAGCGGGGGGCCGAACAATCAGCCCCAGCATTTT
CASGGPNNQPQHF
>TRBJ2-1|TRBV4-1|TRBD2|NA
TGCGCCAGCAGCCAAGGAGCGGGGGGGCAGTTCTTC
CASSQGAGGQFF
>TRBJ1-1|TRBV6-1|NA|NA
TGTGCCAGCAGTGTCTGGGGTGAAGCTTTCTTT
CASSVWGEAFF
>TRBJ1-3|TRBV19|TRBD1|NA
TGTGCCAGTACCGGGACAGTTGGAAACACCATATATTTT
CASTGTVGNTIYF
>TRBJ2-3|TRBV29-1|NA|NA
TGCAGCGTTGAAGGTGTAAACCTTGAAGATACGCAGTATTTT
CSVEGVNLEDTQYF
>TRBJ2-1|TRBV4-1|NA|once
TGCGCCAGCAGCCAAGTCCTAGACAATGAGCAGTTCTTC
CASSQVLDNEQFF
>TRBJ2-7|TRBV28|NA|NA
TGTGCCACCCTAAAAGGGGGCTCCTACGAGCAGTACTTC
CATLKGGSYEQYF
>TRBJ2-1|TRBV7-6|TRBD2|NA
TGTGCCAGCAGCCCTAGCGGGGGGGCCACCAATGAGCAGTTCTTC
CASSPSGGATNEQFF
>TRBJ2-1|TRBV29-1|NA|once
TGCAGCGTTGAAACAGGGGAGGCGTGGGAGCAGTTCTTC
CSVETGEAWEQFF
>TRBJ2-7|TRBV7-9|NA|NA
TGTGCCAGCAGCCCGGACTTCTCCTCCTACGAGCAGTACTTC
CASSPDFSSYEQYF
>TRBJ1-6|TRBV9|NA|once
TGTGCCAGCAGCGGGCAGGGGAATTCACCCCTCCACTTT
CASSGQGNSPLHF